The subject of this entry is one TCR beta chain. The record originates from a study of CD8 T cells in Susac syndrome. Random-hexamer reverse transcription was applied to about 0.45 to 1 ug RNA. Each CDR3 protein is one row after TCRdb ran MiXCR on the immunoSEQ multiplex PCR reads. The profile shows 130,000 to 150,000 distinct CDR3 sequences, 94% of them singletons. Unmatched junction bases numbered 7, after V lost 5 bases and J lost 4 bases. The CDR3 consists of 14 residues. From germline, CDR1 is SGHVS and CDR2 FQNEAQ. Sequencing was done on a sample of CD8+ T cells from PBMCs. The J gene is TRBJ2-5, the V gene TRBV7-8, with TRBD2 identical over 7 bases. The clonotype was recovered from a human donor in good health. The CDR3 nucleotides are TGTGCCAGCAGCCCTCCGGGGGGAAGAGAGACCCAGTACTTC. The encoded protein is CASSPPGGRETQYF.